Below, 10 T cell receptor beta chains from the same sample are listed, as sequenced in a study of blood T cell repertoires in COVID-19. The repertoire was sequenced with immunoSEQ multiplex PCR; TCRdb's copy has only in-frame clones and lacks some. The sample has roughly 230,000 clones; about 83% are singletons. The sequencing sample was made of peripheral blood. These receptor sequences come from a man in his forties with active or convalescent COVID-19.

The chain links TRBV11-3 to TRBJ2-6; perhaps TRBD2 as D (5 bases). CDR1 SGHNT and CDR2 YENEEA come from the germline V gene. The CDR3 has 16 residues. With 2 bases removed from V and 0 bases from J, the gap between germline ends came to 8 bases. The DNA for the CDR3 is TGTGCCAGCAGCTTATTCGGGATCTCTGGGGCCAACGTCCTGACTTTC. It encodes CASSLFGISGANVLTF.

The chain couples TRBV18 to TRBJ2-3; no clear D. The CDR3 contains 17 residues. V was clipped by 0 bases and J by 3 bases, with 16 bases between them. Germline CDR1 and CDR2: KGHSH and LQKENI. In DNA form, the CDR3 reads TGTGCCAGCTCACCACCAGGAGCCGGGTACGAGACAGATACGCAGTATTTT. Amino acids: CASSPPGAGYETDTQYF.

The chain links TRBV5-4 to TRBJ1-2; TRBD1 might be the D (5 bases). V was cut by 0 bases and J by 4 bases, with 16 bases left in between. CDR3 size: 16 residues. CDR1 and CDR2 (germline): SGHNT, YYREEE (reference sequence). Here the CDR3 DNA reads TGTGCCAGCAGCTTGGTCCGCGGCAGGGATAGCTATGGCTACACCTTC. It is translated as CASSLVRGRDSYGYTF.

On this clone itself: The sample has other DNA sequences that encode this CDR3 too. This chain joins TRBV2 and TRBJ1-5; 7 bases agree with TRBD1. V shed 4 bases and J 5 bases; nucleotides not matched to a gene: 2. CDR1 SNHLY and CDR2 FYNNEI come from the germline V gene. The CDR3 has 13 amino acids. This CDR3 is CASSGTGDQPQHF. For the CDR3, the DNA is TGTGCCAGCAGTGGGACAGGAGATCAGCCCCAGCATTTT.

J is TRBJ1-6 and V is TRBV9; perhaps TRBD1 as D (5 bases). This CDR3 spans 18 amino acids. Germline CDR1 SGDLS, CDR2 YYNGEE. V dropped 2 bases and J dropped 3 bases, with 18 bases sitting between them. CDR3 sequence: CASSVAEGVRSYNSPLHF. In DNA, the CDR3 is TGTGCCAGCAGCGTCGCCGAAGGGGTTAGGAGCTATAATTCACCCCTCCACTTT.

This clone has only a few counts. The chain links TRBV12-3 or TRBV12-4 to TRBJ1-1; 8 bases align to TRBD1. The CDR3 length is 13 residues. The J segment lost 5 bases and the V segment lost 6 bases, leaving 5 bases of the junction unmatched. Written as DNA, the CDR3 is TGTGCCAGCAGAGCAGGGGGCGAGACTGAAGCTTTCTTT. This codes for CASRAGGETEAFF.

The chain carries TRBV5-8 and TRBJ2-5; D is possibly TRBD1 (6 bases). Germline V gene lookup returns CDR1 SGHTS and CDR2 YDEGEE. This CDR3 spans 13 amino acids. V lost 10 bases and J lost 5, with 18 bases in between. The CDR3 spells CASIVQGGETQYF. The CDR3 region has the DNA TGTGCCTCAATAGTACAGGGCGGCGAGACCCAGTACTTC. Filled out from reference TRBV5-8 and TRBJ2-5, the complete variable domain reads EAGVTQSPTHLIKTRGQQATLRCSPISGHTSVYWYQQALGLGLQFLLWYDEGEERNRGNFPPRFSGRQFPNYSSELNVNALELEDSALYLCASIVQGGETQYFGPGTRLLVL.

The J gene is TRBJ2-1, the V gene TRBV10-3; D gene ambiguous. CDR3 length equals 15 residues. V was trimmed by 5 bases and J by 7 bases, leaving 18 bases between them. Germline CDR1 is ENHRY and CDR2 is SYGVKD. The CDR3 DNA reads TGTGCCATCAGTCTAACCCAGGTGGGTTGGAATGAGCAGTTCTTC. This sequence encodes CAISLTQVGWNEQFF.

In regard to this clone: An end of the junction does not agree with germline; a read error may underlie this. The V call is TRBV2, the J call TRBJ1-2; TRBD1 is a possible D gene (5 bases). Germline V gene lookup returns CDR1 SNHLY and CDR2 FYNNEI. This CDR3 comprises 12 residues. This chain's CDR3 is CASSLLQDFGVF. The CDR3 coding sequence is TGTGCCAGCAGCCTCTTACAGGATTTTGGGGTCTTC.

This sequence joins TRBV5-1 and TRBJ2-2; 10 nucleotides match TRBD1. This CDR3 is 18 amino acids long. V lost 4 bases to trimming and J lost 1 base; unmatched junction nucleotides: 10. Per the germline V gene, CDR1 is SGHRS and CDR2 is YFSETQ. The CDR3 nucleotides read TGCGCCAGCAGCCGCTCCGGGACAGGGGTAGGGAACACCGGGGAGCTGTTTTTT. This sequence encodes CASSRSGTGVGNTGELFF.